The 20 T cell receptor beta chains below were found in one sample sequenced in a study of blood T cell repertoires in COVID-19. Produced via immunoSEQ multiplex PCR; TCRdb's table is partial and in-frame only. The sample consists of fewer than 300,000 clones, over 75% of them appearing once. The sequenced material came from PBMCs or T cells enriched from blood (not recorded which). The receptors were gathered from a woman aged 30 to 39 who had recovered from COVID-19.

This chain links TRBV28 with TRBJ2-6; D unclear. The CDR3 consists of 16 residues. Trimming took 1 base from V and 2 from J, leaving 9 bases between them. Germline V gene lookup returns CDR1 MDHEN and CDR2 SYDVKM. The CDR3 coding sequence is TGTGCCAGCAGTTTATCGCGGCCAGCTGGGGCCAACGTCCTGACTTTC. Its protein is CASSLSRPAGANVLTF. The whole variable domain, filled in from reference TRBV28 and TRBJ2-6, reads DVKVTQSSRYLVKRTGEKVFLECVQDMDHENMFWYRQDPGLGLRLIYFSYDVKMKEKGDIPEGYSVSREKKERFSLILESASTNQTSMYLCASSLSRPAGANVLTFGAGSRLTVL.

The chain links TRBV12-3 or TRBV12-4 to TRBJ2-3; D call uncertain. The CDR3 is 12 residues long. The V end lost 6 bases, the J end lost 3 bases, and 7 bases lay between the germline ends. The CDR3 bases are TGTGCCAGCAGGGCCGGGACAGATACGCAGTATTTT. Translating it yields CASRAGTDTQYF.

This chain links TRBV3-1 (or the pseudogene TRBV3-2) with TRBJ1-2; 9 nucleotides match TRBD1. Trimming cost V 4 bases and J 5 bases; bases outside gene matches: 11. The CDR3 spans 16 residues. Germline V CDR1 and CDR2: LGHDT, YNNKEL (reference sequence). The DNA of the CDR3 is TGTGCCAGCAGCCTATATTCCGGGACAGGGAGTTATGGCTACACCTTC. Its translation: CASSLYSGTGSYGYTF.

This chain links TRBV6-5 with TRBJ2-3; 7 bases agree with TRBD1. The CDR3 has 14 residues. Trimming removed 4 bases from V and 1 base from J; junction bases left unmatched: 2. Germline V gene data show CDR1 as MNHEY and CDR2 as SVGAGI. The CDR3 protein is CASSLQGRTDTQYF. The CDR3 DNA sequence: TGTGCCAGCAGTTTACAGGGGCGCACAGATACGCAGTATTTT.

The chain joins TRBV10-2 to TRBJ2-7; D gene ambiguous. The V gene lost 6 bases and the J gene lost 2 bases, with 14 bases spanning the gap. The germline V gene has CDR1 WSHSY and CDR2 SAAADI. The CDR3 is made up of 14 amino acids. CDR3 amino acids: CASSPTRYTYEQYF. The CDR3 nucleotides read TGCGCCAGCAGCCCGACACGTTACACCTACGAGCAGTACTTC.

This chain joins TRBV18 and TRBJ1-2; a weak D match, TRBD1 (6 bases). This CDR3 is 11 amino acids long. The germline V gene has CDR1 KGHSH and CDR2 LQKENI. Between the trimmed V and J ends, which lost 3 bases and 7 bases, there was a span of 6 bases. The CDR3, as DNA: TGTGCCAGCTCACCGGGGGCTGGCTACACCTTC. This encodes CASSPGAGYTF.

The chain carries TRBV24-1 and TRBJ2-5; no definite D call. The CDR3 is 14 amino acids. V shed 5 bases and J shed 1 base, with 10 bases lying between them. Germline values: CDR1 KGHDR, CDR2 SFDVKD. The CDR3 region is CATSGAPPQETQYF. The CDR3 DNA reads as TGTGCCACCAGTGGGGCCCCCCCCCAAGAGACCCAGTACTTC.

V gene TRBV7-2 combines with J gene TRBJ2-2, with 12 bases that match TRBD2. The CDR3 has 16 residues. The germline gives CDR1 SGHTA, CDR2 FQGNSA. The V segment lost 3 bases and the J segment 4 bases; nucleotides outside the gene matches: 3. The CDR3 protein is CASSFPGLAGTGELFF. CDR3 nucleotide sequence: TGTGCCAGCAGCTTTCCGGGACTAGCGGGCACCGGGGAGCTGTTTTTT.

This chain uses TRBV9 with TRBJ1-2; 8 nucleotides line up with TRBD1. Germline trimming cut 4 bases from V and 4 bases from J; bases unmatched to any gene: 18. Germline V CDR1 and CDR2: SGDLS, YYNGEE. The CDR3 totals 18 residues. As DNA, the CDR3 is TGTGCCAGCAGCCCTCGACGAGGACAGGGTTTAGAGGGCTATGGCTACACCTTC. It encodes CASSPRRGQGLEGYGYTF.

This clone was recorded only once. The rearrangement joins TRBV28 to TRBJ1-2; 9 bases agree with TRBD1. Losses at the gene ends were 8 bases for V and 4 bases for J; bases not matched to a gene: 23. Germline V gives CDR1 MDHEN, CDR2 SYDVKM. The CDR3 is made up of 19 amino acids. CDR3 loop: CASVRGQGFEGVGSYGYTF. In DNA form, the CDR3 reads TGTGCCAGCGTGAGGGGACAGGGTTTTGAAGGAGTTGGGTCCTATGGCTACACCTTC.

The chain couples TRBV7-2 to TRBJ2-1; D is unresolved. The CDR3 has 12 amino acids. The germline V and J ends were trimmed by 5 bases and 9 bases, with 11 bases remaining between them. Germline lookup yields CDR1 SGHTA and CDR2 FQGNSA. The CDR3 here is CASSPSPGEQFF. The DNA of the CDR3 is TGTGCCAGCAGCCCCTCCCCGGGTGAGCAGTTCTTC.

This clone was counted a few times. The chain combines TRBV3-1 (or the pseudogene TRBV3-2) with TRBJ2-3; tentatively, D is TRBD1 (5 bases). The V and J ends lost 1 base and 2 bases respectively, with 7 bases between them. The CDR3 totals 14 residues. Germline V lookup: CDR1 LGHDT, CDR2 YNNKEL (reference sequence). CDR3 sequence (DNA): TGTGCCAGCAGCCAAGGGACACACACAGATACGCAGTATTTT. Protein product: CASSQGTHTDTQYF.

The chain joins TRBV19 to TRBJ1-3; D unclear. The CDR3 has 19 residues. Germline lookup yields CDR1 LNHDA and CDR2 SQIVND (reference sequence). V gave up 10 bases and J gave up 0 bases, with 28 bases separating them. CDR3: CATSNTPTRGHFSGNTIYF. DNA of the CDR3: TGTGCCACCTCAAACACCCCTACGCGAGGGCACTTCTCTGGAAACACCATATATTTT.

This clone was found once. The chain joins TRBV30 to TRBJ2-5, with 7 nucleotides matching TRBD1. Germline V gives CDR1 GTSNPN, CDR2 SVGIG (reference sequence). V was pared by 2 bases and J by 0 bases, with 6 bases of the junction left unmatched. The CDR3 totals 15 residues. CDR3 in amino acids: CAWSSYRGHQETQYF. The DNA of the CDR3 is TGTGCCTGGAGTAGCTACAGGGGCCACCAAGAGACCCAGTACTTC. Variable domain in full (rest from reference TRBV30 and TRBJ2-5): SQTIHQWPATLVQPVGSPLSLECTVEGTSNPNLYWYRQAAGRGLQLLFYSVGIGQISSEVPQNLSASRPQDRQFILSSKKLLLSDSGFYLCAWSSYRGHQETQYFGPGTRLLVL.

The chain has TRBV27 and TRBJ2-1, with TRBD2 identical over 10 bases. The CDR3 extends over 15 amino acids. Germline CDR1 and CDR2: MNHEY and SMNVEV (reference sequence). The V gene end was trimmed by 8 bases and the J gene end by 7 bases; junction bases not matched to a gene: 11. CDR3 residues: CASYDRLAGRNEQFF. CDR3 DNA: TGTGCCAGCTACGACCGACTAGCGGGTCGAAATGAGCAGTTCTTC.

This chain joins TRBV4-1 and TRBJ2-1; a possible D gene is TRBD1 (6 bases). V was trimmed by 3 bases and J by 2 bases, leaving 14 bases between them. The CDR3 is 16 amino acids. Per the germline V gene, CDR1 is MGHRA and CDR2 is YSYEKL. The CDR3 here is CASSHLTGRAYNEQFF. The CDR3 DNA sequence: TGCGCCAGCAGCCATCTTACAGGGCGAGCCTACAATGAGCAGTTCTTC.

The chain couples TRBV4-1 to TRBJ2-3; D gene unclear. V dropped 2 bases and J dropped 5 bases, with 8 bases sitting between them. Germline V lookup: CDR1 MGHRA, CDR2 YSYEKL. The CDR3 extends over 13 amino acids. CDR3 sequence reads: CASSQNSRDTQYF. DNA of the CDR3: TGCGCCAGCAGCCAAAATTCCCGAGATACGCAGTATTTT.

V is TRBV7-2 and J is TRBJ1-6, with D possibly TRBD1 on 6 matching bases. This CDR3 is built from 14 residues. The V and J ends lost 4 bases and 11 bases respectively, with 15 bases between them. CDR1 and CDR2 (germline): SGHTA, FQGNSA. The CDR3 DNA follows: TGTGCCAGCAGCTGCGCAAGCCAGGGGACACCCCTCCACTTT. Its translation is CASSCASQGTPLHF.

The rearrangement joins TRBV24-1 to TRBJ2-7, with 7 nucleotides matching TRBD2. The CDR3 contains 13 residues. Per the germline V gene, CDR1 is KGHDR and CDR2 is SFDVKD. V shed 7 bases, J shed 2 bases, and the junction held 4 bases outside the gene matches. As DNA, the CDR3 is TGTGCCACCAGGGCTAGCGGTGCCTACGAGCAGTACTTC. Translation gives CATRASGAYEQYF.

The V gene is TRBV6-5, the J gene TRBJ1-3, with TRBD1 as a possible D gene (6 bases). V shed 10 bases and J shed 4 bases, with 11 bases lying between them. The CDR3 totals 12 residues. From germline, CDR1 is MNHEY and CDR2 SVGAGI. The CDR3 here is CAIGGFGNTIYF. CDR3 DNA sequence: TGTGCCATAGGGGGTTTCGGAAACACCATATATTTT.